This T cell receptor (beta chain) was sequenced in a study of cytomegalovirus exposure and HLA in healthy donors. 13 Jbeta primers and 60 Vbeta primers were used for the PCR. Profiling relied on immunoSEQ multiplex PCR, and the TCRdb table lists in-frame clones only, not all of them. The profile shows tens of thousands of clones, more than 75% of them singletons. As concerns this clone: The antigen is not known.

General study results and limits: According to a later analysis, most TCR beta chains associated with CMV appeared HLA-restricted. There were some V segments, including TRBV6-2 and TRBV6-3, excluded as indistinguishable. The HLA-A and HLA-B alleles of most subjects were reportedly predicted accurately from TCR beta sequences.

Looked up from germline, CDR1 is MNHNS and CDR2 is SASEGT. Losses at the gene ends were 0 bases for V and 5 bases for J; bases not matched to a gene: 5. CDR3 size: 15 residues. Sequenced: PBMCs. The rearrangement joins TRBV6-1 to TRBJ1-1, with TRBD1 matching 8 bases. This receptor was taken from a woman between 50 and 59 years old in good health and CMV-seropositive. The CDR3 DNA reads TGTGCCAGCAGTGAAGCTTACAGGGGGTGGACTGAAGCTTTCTTT. It encodes CASSEAYRGWTEAFF.